This T cell receptor beta chain is from a study of CD8 T cells in Susac syndrome. Study-wide context: Sequenced Susac syndrome patients included about six with clinically active disease and roughly 8 in remission. Patients with Susac syndrome were therapy-naive, on corticosteroids, or on intravenous immunoglobulin alone at blood draw.

It was with random hexamers that about 0.45 to 1 ug RNA was reverse transcribed. MiXCR was run by TCRdb on the immunoSEQ multiplex PCR reads, yielding one entry per CDR3 protein. Among about 150,000 distinct CDR3 sequences listed, around 95% were seen once. TCR beta was sequenced from blood CD8+ and CD4+ T cells. Through negative isolation, CD4+ and CD8+ T cells were obtained, while TEMRA cells were enriched using FACS. This CDR3 has 15 residues. Trimming cost V 4 bases and J 7 bases, with 17 bases left between them. Germline values: CDR1 MGHRA, CDR2 YSYEKL. Sequences were obtained from CD4+ T cells from PBMCs. This TCR derives from a human donor with Susac syndrome. The genes are TRBV4-1 and TRBJ2-1, with a weak D call TRBD2 (7 bases). The chain's CDR3 is CASSRGEGGLNEQFF. The CDR3 DNA sequence: TGCGCCAGCAGCCGGGGGGAGGGGGGTTTGAATGAGCAGTTCTTC.